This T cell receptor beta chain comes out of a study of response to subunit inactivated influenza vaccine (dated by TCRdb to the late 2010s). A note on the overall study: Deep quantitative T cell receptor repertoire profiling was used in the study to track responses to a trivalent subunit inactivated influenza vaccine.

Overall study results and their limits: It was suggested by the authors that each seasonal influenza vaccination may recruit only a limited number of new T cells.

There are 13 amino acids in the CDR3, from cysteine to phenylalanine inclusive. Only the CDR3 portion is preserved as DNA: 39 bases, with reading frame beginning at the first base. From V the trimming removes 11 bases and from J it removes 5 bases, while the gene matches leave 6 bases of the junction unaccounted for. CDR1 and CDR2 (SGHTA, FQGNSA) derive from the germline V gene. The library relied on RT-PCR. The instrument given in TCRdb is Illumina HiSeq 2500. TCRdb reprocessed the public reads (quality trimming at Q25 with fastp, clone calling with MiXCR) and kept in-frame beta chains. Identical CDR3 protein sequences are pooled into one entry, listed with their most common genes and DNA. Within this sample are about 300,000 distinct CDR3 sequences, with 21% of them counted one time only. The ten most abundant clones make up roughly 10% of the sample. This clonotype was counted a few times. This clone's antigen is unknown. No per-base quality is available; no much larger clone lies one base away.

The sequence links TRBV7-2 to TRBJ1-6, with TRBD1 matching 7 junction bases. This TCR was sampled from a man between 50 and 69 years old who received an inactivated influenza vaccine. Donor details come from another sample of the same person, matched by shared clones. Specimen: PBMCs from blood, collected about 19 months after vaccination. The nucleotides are TGTGCCGCCCGGGACAGTCATAATTCACCCCTCCACTTT. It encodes CAARDSHNSPLHF.